The present TCR beta chain was sequenced within a study of T cells in Graves' hyperthyroidism and ophthalmopathy. Study information: Staff took peripheral blood when the initial diagnosis was made, before any treatment began. Whole-study findings and limits: By a 13 V-J model, ophthalmopathy was set apart from stable hyperthyroidism.

For this clonotype: Its antigen is still unknown.

This CDR3 region has 16 residues. Trimming stripped 2 bases from V and 0 bases from J, with 9 bases between. The germline CDR1 and CDR2 sequences are SGHRS and YFSETQ. Researchers defined stable Graves' hyperthyroidism as no ophthalmopathy progression within 18 months. The source material, RNA transcripts, was used to amplify TCR beta CDR3 regions. First-round RT-PCR targeting the TCR CDR3 was performed with the HTBI primer set. TCRdb reprocessed the multiplex PCR reads with MiXCR, giving one entry per CDR3 protein. In the table there are roughly 740,000 distinct CDR3 sequences, about a sixth of which are singletons.

Sequencing was done on a sample of blood. This receptor was taken from a man aged 18 to 29 with Graves' hyperthyroidism. This rearrangement joins TRBV5-1 to TRBJ2-6, with no clear D. The CDR3 loop is CASSLSGTSGANVLTF. Here the CDR3 DNA reads TGCGCCAGCAGCTTATCAGGAACCTCTGGGGCCAACGTCCTGACTTTC.